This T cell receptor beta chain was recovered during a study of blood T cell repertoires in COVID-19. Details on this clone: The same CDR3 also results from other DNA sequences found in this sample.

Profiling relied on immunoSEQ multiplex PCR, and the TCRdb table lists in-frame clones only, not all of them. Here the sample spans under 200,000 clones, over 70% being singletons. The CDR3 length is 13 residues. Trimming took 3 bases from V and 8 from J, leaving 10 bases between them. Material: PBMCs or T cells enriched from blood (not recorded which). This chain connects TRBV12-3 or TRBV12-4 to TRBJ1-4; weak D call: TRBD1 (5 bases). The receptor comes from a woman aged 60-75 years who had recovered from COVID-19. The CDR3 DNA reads TGTGCCAGCAGTTTCTCGGGGGGGGAAAAACTGTTTTTT. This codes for CASSFSGGEKLFF.